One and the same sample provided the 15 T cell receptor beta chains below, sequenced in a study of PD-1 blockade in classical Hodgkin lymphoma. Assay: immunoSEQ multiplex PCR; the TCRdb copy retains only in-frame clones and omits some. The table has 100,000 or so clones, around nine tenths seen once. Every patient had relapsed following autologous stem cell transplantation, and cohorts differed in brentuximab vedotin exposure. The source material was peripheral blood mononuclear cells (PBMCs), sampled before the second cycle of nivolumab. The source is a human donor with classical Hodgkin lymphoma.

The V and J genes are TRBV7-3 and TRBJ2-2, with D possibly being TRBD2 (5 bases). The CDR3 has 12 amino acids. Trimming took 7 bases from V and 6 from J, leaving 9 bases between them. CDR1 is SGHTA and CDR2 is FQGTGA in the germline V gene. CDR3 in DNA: TGTGCCAGCACTACTAGGCCCGGGGAGCTGTTTTTT. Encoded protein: CASTTRPGELFF.

As DNA, the CDR3 is TGCGCCAGCAGCCAAGCACAGAGCCGCACAGATACGCAGTATTTT. Amino acid sequence: CASSQAQSRTDTQYF. V is TRBV4-1 and J is TRBJ2-3; no firm D call. The CDR3 contains 15 residues. Trimming stripped 1 base from V and 1 base from J, with 9 bases between. CDR1 is MGHRA, CDR2 YSYEKL, per germline.

The CDR3 spells CASSLGQSSGNTIYF. CDR3 in DNA: TGTGCCAGCAGCTTAGGGCAAAGCTCTGGAAACACCATATATTTT. This sequence joins TRBV11-2 and TRBJ1-3; no clear D. CDR3 size: 15 residues. The V end lost 1 base, the J end lost 0 bases, and 7 bases lay between the germline ends. Germline lookup yields CDR1 SGHAT and CDR2 FQNNGV.

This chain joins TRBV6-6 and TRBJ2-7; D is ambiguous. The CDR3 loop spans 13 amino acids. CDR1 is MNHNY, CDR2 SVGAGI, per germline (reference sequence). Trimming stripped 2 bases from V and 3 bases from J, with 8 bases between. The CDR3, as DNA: TGTGCCAGCAGTTACATGGGTGGCTACGAGCAGTACTTC. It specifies CASSYMGGYEQYF.

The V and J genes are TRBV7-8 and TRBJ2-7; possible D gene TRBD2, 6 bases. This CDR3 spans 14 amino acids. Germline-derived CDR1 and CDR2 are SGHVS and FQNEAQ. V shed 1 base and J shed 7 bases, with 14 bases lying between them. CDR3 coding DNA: TGTGCCAGCAGCTTAGAAGTGGGCGCGGGGGAGCAGTACTTC. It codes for CASSLEVGAGEQYF.

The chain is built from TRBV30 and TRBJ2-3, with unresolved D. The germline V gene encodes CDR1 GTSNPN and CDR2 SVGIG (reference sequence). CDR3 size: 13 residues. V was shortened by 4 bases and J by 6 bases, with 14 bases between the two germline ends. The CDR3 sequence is CAWILQVADTQYF. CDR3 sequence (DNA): TGTGCCTGGATTCTCCAAGTGGCCGATACGCAGTATTTT.

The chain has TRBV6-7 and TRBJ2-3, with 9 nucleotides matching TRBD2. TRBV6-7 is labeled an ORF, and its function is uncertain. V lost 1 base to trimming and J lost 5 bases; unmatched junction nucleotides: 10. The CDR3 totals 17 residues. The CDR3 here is CASSYFRLAGGVDTQYF. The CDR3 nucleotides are TGTGCCAGCAGTTACTTCCGACTGGCGGGGGGGGTAGATACGCAGTATTTT.

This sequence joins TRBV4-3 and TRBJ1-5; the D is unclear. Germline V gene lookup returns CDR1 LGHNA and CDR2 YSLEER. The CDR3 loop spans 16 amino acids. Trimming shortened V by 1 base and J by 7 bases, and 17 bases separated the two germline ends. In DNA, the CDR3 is TGCGCCAGCAGCCAAGGGTTAGGGTTATCGGGACAGCCCCAGCATTTT. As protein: CASSQGLGLSGQPQHF.

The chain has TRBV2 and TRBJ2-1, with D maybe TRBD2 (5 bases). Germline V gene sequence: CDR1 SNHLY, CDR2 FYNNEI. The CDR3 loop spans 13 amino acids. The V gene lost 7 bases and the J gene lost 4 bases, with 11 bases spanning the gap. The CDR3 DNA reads TGTGCCAGCATGTGGCCGGGATACAATGAGCAGTTCTTC. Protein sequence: CASMWPGYNEQFF.

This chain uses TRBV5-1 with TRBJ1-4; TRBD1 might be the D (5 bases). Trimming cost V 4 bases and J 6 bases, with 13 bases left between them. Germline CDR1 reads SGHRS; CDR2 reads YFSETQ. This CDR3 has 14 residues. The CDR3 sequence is CASSVIGTDEKLFF. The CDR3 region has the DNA TGCGCCAGCAGCGTAATCGGGACTGATGAAAAACTGTTTTTT.

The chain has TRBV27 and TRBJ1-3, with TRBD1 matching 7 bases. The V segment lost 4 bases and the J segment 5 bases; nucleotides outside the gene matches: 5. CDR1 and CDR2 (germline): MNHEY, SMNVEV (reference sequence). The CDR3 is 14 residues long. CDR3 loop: CASSSMTGRNTIYF. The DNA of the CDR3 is TGTGCCAGCAGTTCCATGACAGGGCGAAACACCATATATTTT.

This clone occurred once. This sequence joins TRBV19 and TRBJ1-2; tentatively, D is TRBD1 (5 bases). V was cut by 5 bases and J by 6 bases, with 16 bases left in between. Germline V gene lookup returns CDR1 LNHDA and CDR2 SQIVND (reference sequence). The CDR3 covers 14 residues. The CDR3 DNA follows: TGTGCCAGTAGTCCGGATGCAGGGTTCGATGGCTACACCTTC. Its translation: CASSPDAGFDGYTF.

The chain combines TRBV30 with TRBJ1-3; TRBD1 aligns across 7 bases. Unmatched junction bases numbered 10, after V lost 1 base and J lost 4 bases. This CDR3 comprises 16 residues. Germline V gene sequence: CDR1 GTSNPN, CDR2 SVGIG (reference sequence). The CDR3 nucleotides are TGTGCCTGGAGTGCCGGATCACAGGGGCTAGGAAACACCATATATTTT. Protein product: CAWSAGSQGLGNTIYF.

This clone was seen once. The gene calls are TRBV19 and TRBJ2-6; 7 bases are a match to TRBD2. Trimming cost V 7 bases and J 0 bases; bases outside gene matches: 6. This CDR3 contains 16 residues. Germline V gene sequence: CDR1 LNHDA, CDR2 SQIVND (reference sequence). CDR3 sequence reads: CASIKRGISGANVLTF. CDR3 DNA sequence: TGTGCCAGTATAAAGCGGGGCATCTCTGGGGCCAACGTCCTGACTTTC.

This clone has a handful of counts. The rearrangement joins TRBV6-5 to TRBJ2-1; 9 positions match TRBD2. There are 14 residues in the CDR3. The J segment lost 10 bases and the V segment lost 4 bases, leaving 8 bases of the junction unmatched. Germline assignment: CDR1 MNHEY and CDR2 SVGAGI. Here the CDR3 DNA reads TGTGCCAGCAGTTCACCGGGACTAGCATACGAGCAGTTCTTC. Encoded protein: CASSSPGLAYEQFF.